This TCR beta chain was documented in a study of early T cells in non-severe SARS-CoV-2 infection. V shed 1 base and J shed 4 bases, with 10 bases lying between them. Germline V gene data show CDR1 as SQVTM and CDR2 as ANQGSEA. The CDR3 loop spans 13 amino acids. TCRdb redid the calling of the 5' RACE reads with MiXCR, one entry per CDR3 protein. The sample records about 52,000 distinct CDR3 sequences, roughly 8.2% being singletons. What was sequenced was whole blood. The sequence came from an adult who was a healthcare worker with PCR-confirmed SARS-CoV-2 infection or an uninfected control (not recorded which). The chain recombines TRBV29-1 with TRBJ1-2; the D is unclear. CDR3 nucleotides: TGCAGCGTTGAAGTTCAGAGCCCCTATGGCTACACCTTC. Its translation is CSVEVQSPYGYTF. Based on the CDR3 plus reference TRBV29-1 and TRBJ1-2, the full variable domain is SAVISQKPSRDICQRGTSLTIQCQVDSQVTMMFWYRQQPGQSLTLIATANQGSEATYESGFVIDKFPISRPNLTFSTLTVSNMSPEDSSIYLCSVEVQSPYGYTFGSGTRLTVV.